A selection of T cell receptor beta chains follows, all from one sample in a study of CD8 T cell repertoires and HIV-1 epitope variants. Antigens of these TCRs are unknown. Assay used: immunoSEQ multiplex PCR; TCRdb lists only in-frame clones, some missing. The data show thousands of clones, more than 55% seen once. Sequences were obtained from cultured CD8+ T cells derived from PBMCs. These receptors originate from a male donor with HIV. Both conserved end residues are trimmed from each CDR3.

ASSLGLAGEPTDTQY	TRBV5-1
ASSQAHQGDSGNTIY	TRBV14
ASSLIAGGGSYNEQF	TRBV7-9
ASSLVQGAGANVLT	TRBV7-6
ASSEDRRGYEQY	TRBV6-1
ASSTQAADSPLH	TRBV9
ASSQEDRGGDTEAF	TRBV4-3
ASSSTTGQETQY	TRBV7-9
ATSRDRGLNTEAF	TRBV15
ASSFSGSNQPQH	TRBV5-4
ASSLSSMTYGYT	TRBV5-6
ASSPGLADYEQY	TRBV28
AWSVMEETQY	TRBV30
ASSPSAGGTYEQY	TRBV7-3
ASSLGQPDTQY	TRBV5-1
ASSFVEGASFNEQF	TRBV5-8
ASRRGGSWFEKLF	TRBV27
ASSSRTGLTYEQY	TRBV7-2
ASSLGQYLREQY	TRBV7-5
ASSTRETANEKLF	TRBV5-1
ASRTRTGNSPLH	TRBV5-8
ASSLLLEAPQTEETQY	TRBV28
ASSFSTGSNQPQH	TRBV7-2